A single sample gave rise to the 28 T cell receptor beta chains below, sequenced in a study of blood T cells in healthy people across ages. Together with a sample-barcoded 5' primer, a J-beta primer mix was included in a second PCR lasting about 7 to 12 cycles. TCRdb independently ran MiXCR on the 5' RACE reads; one entry per CDR3 protein. The table includes 800,000 or so distinct CDR3 sequences, roughly 46% detected once. Sequenced input: blood. All receptors come from a man older than 75 in good health.

The chain is built from TRBV4-3 and TRBJ1-1; D remains unclear. The CDR3 is 15 residues long. Trimming shortened V by 0 bases and J by 3 bases, and 11 bases separated the two germline ends. CDR1 and CDR2 from the germline V gene are LGHNA and YSLEER. The CDR3 nucleotides are TGCGCCAGCAGCCAAGAACCCGTCAGAGACACTGAAGCTTTCTTT. Protein sequence: CASSQEPVRDTEAFF.

This chain uses TRBV18 with TRBJ1-6; D is undetermined. Germline V gene data show CDR1 as KGHSH and CDR2 as LQKENI. The CDR3 length is 15 residues. V was trimmed by 2 bases and J by 0 bases, leaving 5 bases between them. CDR3 region: CASSPGRSYNSPLHF. The CDR3 coding sequence is TGTGCCAGCTCACCAGGGCGCTCCTATAATTCACCCCTCCACTTT.

This clonotype has a handful of counts. This sequence joins TRBV12-3 or TRBV12-4 and TRBJ2-7, with TRBD2 matching 9 bases. The CDR3 totals 16 residues. The V and J ends lost 8 bases and 7 bases, in that order; junction bases with no gene match: 18. CDR3 bases: TGTGCCAGCGGGGCGGTAGCGGGAGAGTCCTCAAATGAGCAGTACTTC. Its translation: CASGAVAGESSNEQYF.

This clonotype showed up just a few times. V is TRBV7-8 and J is TRBJ2-1, with D unresolved. The CDR3 totals 15 residues. The germline V gene has CDR1 SGHVS and CDR2 FQNEAQ. V lost 5 bases and J 1 base, leaving 12 bases between the germline ends. Here the CDR3 reads CASSASWASYNEQFF. The CDR3 coding sequence is TGTGCCAGCAGCGCGTCTTGGGCATCCTACAATGAGCAGTTCTTC.

This chain connects TRBV7-6 to TRBJ2-7, with 7 bases matching TRBD2. V was pared by 3 bases and J by 0 bases, with 8 bases of the junction left unmatched. The CDR3 is 16 residues long. The germline gives CDR1 SGHVS, CDR2 FNYEAQ. The CDR3 sequence is CASSLEVGLVSYEQYF. The CDR3 region has the DNA TGTGCCAGCAGCTTGGAAGTAGGACTAGTCTCCTACGAGCAGTACTTC.

The CDR3 nucleotides read TGTGCCAGCAGCCAGGACCCTTGGGACAGGGGGTTCTATCAGCCCCAGCATTTT. This codes for CASSQDPWDRGFYQPQHF. V and J are TRBV4-2 and TRBJ1-5; 11 bases align to TRBD1. Germline assignment: CDR1 LGHNA and CDR2 YNFKEQ. The CDR3 spans 18 residues. V dropped 3 bases and J dropped 5; count of bases not matched to a gene: 12.

The chain is built from TRBV29-1 and TRBJ1-2, with D maybe TRBD1 (5 bases). Germline CDR1 reads SQVTM; CDR2 reads ANQGSEA. This CDR3 is built from 14 residues. The ends were cut back, 4 bases at V and 2 bases at J, with 14 bases in the middle. This CDR3 is CSVAGAVRNYGYTF. CDR3 sequence (DNA): TGCAGCGTTGCTGGGGCGGTAAGAAACTATGGCTACACCTTC. The full variable domain, completed using reference TRBV29-1 and TRBJ1-2, is SAVISQKPSRDICQRGTSLTIQCQVDSQVTMMFWYRQQPGQSLTLIATANQGSEATYESGFVIDKFPISRPNLTFSTLTVSNMSPEDSSIYLCSVAGAVRNYGYTFGSGTRLTVV.

The chain is built from TRBV7-3 and TRBJ2-5, with D perhaps matching TRBD1 or TRBD2 (6 bases each). The V end lost 1 base, the J end lost 11 bases, and 23 bases lay between the germline ends. CDR3 size: 16 residues. Germline values: CDR1 SGHTA, CDR2 FQGTGA. The CDR3 sequence: CASSLMGQGLGGEQYF. The CDR3 DNA follows: TGTGCCAGCAGCTTAATGGGCCAGGGGCTGGGAGGTGAGCAGTACTTC.

This clonotype was counted between two and nine times. The rearrangement links TRBV28 to TRBJ2-7, with D maybe TRBD2 (6 bases). The CDR3 has 15 amino acids. CDR1 is MDHEN, CDR2 SYDVKM, per germline. Trimming pared 3 bases from V and 5 bases from J, leaving 17 bases between. CDR3 loop: CASSLGDSVGHEQYF. Written as DNA, the CDR3 is TGTGCCAGCAGTTTGGGGGACTCGGTCGGTCACGAGCAGTACTTC.

The rearrangement links TRBV11-3 to TRBJ2-7; TRBD2 is a possible D gene (5 bases). The germline gives CDR1 SGHNT, CDR2 YENEEA. The length of the CDR3 is 17 residues. V lost 7 bases to trimming and J lost 7 bases, with 29 bases between them. As DNA, the CDR3 is TGTGCCAGCAACTTGAACCAGGTATTCCCGGGGTCAACTGAGCAGTACTTC. Protein product: CASNLNQVFPGSTEQYF.

The chain uses TRBV10-3 and TRBJ1-2; the D gene is possibly TRBD1 (6 bases). This CDR3 is built from 14 residues. Germline values: CDR1 ENHRY, CDR2 SYGVKD. Trimming left V 3 bases short and J 6 bases short, with 14 bases between. CDR3 in DNA: TGTGCCATCAGTGACCCTGGACAGACCGATGGCTACACCTTC. This encodes CAISDPGQTDGYTF.

V and J are TRBV6-2 or TRBV6-3 and TRBJ2-7, with TRBD2 matching 7 bases. The CDR3 has 14 residues. CDR1 and CDR2 (germline): MNHEY, SVGEGT. J lost 0 bases, V lost 5 bases, and 4 bases had no gene match. In DNA, the CDR3 is TGTGCCAGCAGTATCGGGAGGAGCTCCTACGAGCAGTACTTC. Translation: CASSIGRSSYEQYF.

As concerns this clonotype: This may come from a read error, since a much larger clone is one base off. J is TRBJ1-1 and V is TRBV30; D is ambiguous. The CDR3 loop spans 13 amino acids. V lost 2 bases and J 3 bases, leaving 10 bases between the germline ends. Germline V gene sequence: CDR1 GTSNPN, CDR2 SVGIG (reference sequence). CDR3 DNA sequence: TGTGCCTGGAGTTGGCAGCAGTACACTGAAGCTTTCTTT. Translation gives CAWSWQQYTEAFF.

The chain carries TRBV5-1 and TRBJ2-3; no clear D gene. V shed 3 bases and J shed 2 bases, with 10 bases lying between them. CDR3 length: 14 amino acids. Germline-derived CDR1 and CDR2 are SGHRS and YFSETQ. The CDR3 protein is CASSSAVFTDTQYF. In DNA, the CDR3 is TGCGCCAGCAGCTCGGCCGTATTCACAGATACGCAGTATTTT. Supplemented by reference TRBV5-1 and TRBJ2-3, the full variable domain reads KAGVTQTPRYLIKTRGQQVTLSCSPISGHRSVSWYQQTPGQGLQFLFEYFSETQRNKGNFPGRFSGRQFSNSRSEMNVSTLELGDSALYLCASSSAVFTDTQYFGPGTRLTVL.

The genes are TRBV5-1 and TRBJ2-7; TRBD2 aligns across 11 bases. CDR1 and CDR2 (germline): SGHRS, YFSETQ. V shed 4 bases and J 1 base; nucleotides not matched to a gene: 19. The CDR3 totals 20 residues. DNA of the CDR3: TGCGCCAGCAGCCCGCGGGACGGGACTAGCGGACCACAAATTTCCTACGAGCAGTACTTC. Translation: CASSPRDGTSGPQISYEQYF.

The chain combines TRBV18 with TRBJ1-1; D might be TRBD1 (5 bases). The germline V gene encodes CDR1 KGHSH and CDR2 LQKENI. V lost 3 bases and J 8 bases, leaving 13 bases between the germline ends. The CDR3 is 13 amino acids. CDR3 loop: CASSPFGQGEAFF. The CDR3 DNA reads TGTGCCAGCTCACCTTTTGGGCAGGGCGAAGCTTTCTTT.

About this clonotype itself: A read error is possible here, since a much larger clone lies one base away. This chain joins TRBV10-3 and TRBJ2-1, with TRBD2 identical over 12 bases. The germline gives CDR1 ENHRY, CDR2 SYGVKD. The J segment lost 8 bases and the V segment lost 9 bases, leaving 8 bases of the junction unmatched. This CDR3 is 14 amino acids long. The CDR3 region is CAMGLAGGRYEQFF. The CDR3, as DNA: TGTGCCATGGGACTAGCGGGCGGGCGGTATGAGCAGTTCTTC.

This clonotype turned up a few times. Here the CDR3 reads CASRPTDGVYEQYF. In DNA form, the CDR3 reads TGCGCCAGCAGACCGACCGACGGCGTCTACGAGCAGTACTTC. The chain is built from TRBV5-1 and TRBJ2-7; D not resolved. The CDR3 contains 14 residues. Germline CDR1 SGHRS, CDR2 YFSETQ. The V and J ends lost 5 bases and 3 bases respectively, with 15 bases between them.

Details on this clonotype: One end of the junction is discordant with germline, which a read error may explain. This sequence joins TRBV7-9 and TRBJ2-1, with D possibly being TRBD1 or TRBD2 (5 bases each). Germline V lookup: CDR1 SEHNR, CDR2 FQNEAQ (reference sequence). The CDR3 is 12 amino acids. The CDR3: CASSSGHKEQFF. DNA for the CDR3: TGTGCCAGCAGCAGCGGACACAAGGAGCAGTTCTTC.

This clonotype showed up just a few times. The chain employs TRBV6-6 and TRBJ1-5; D is uncertain. CDR3 size: 15 residues. Trimming removed 7 bases at V and 5 bases at J, with 18 bases between. Germline loops: CDR1 MNHNY, CDR2 SVGAGI (reference sequence). DNA of the CDR3: TGTGCCAGCAAAGACACAAAAGGAACTGATCAGCCCCAGCATTTT. This codes for CASKDTKGTDQPQHF.

This sequence joins TRBV20-1 and TRBJ1-5, with D possibly being TRBD1 (5 bases). Germline CDR1 is DFQATT and CDR2 is SNEGSKA (reference sequence). This CDR3 is 14 amino acids long. This CDR3 is CSYSLGGEDQPQHF. The CDR3 DNA follows: TGCAGCTACAGTTTGGGGGGAGAGGATCAGCCCCAGCATTTT.

This clonotype was detected many times. The chain is built from TRBV27 and TRBJ2-1; 16 bases are shared with TRBD2. This CDR3 contains 17 residues. Germline V gene sequence: CDR1 MNHEY, CDR2 SMNVEV (reference sequence). V lost 5 bases to trimming and J lost 9 bases; unmatched junction nucleotides: 10. The CDR3 reads CASSTTGLAGGWGEQFF. CDR3 in DNA: TGTGCCAGCAGTACTACGGGACTAGCGGGAGGGTGGGGTGAGCAGTTCTTC.

This chain uses TRBV10-3 with TRBJ2-3; D not resolved. The V and J ends lost 4 bases and 0 bases respectively, with 5 bases between them. Germline V gives CDR1 ENHRY, CDR2 SYGVKD. The CDR3 extends over 13 amino acids. The CDR3 region is CAISAISTDTQYF. CDR3 DNA sequence: TGTGCCATCAGTGCCATTAGCACAGATACGCAGTATTTT.

The gene calls are TRBV7-9 and TRBJ1-4, with 7 bases matching TRBD1. This CDR3 spans 16 amino acids. Germline assignment: CDR1 SEHNR and CDR2 FQNEAQ (reference sequence). Trimming removed 5 bases from V and 3 bases from J; junction bases left unmatched: 9. The CDR3 DNA sequence: TGTGCCAGCAGCATTGGGACAGCCCCTCCTAATGAAAAACTGTTTTTT. Its protein is CASSIGTAPPNEKLFF.

This sequence joins TRBV5-1 and TRBJ2-7; D possibly matches TRBD1 or TRBD2 (5 bases each). The end of the DNA fits TRBJ2-5 better, so the J call may be wrong. The V gene's germline CDR1 is SGHRS and CDR2 YFSETQ. The CDR3 loop spans 13 amino acids. CDR3 amino acids: CASSPGPLKTQYF. CDR3 nucleotides: TGCGCCAGCAGTCCGGGACCCCTCAAGACCCAGTACTTC.

The rearrangement joins TRBV2 to TRBJ1-2; weak D call: TRBD1 (6 bases). The CDR3 totals 15 residues. Germline V lookup: CDR1 SNHLY, CDR2 FYNNEI. Trimming removed 8 bases at V and 1 base at J, with 17 bases between. The DNA for the CDR3 is TGTGCCAGCGGGTACGGCCGGGACAATAACTATGGCTACACCTTC. It is translated as CASGYGRDNNYGYTF. The whole variable domain, remainder taken from reference TRBV2 and TRBJ1-2, is EPEVTQTPSHQVTQMGQEVILRCVPISNHLYFYWYRQILGQKVEFLVSFYNNEISEKSEIFDDQFSVERPDGSNFTLKIRSTKLEDSAMYFCASGYGRDNNYGYTFGSGTRLTVV.

This chain uses TRBV7-2 with TRBJ2-7; perhaps TRBD2 as D (5 bases). Trimming shortened V by 5 bases and J by 4 bases, and 24 bases separated the two germline ends. Germline CDR1 and CDR2: SGHTA and FQGNSA. CDR3 length: 17 residues. The CDR3: CASSLMVYTGNSYEQYF. The CDR3 DNA sequence: TGTGCCAGCAGCCTAATGGTCTACACCGGGAATTCGTACGAGCAGTACTTC.

The chain has TRBV24-1 and TRBJ2-2; D remains ambiguous. V was shortened by 4 bases and J by 6 bases, with 20 bases between the two germline ends. Germline assignment: CDR1 KGHDR and CDR2 SFDVKD. The CDR3 loop spans 17 amino acids. The CDR3 nucleotides read TGTGCCACCAGTGACAGACGGTTGGAGACGATTCCCGGGGAGCTGTTTTTT. Translating gives CATSDRRLETIPGELFF.